This passage covers 27 T cell receptor beta chains from one sample sequenced in a study of shared clonotypes between healthy human individuals. Method: immunoSEQ multiplex PCR; TCRdb's copy keeps in-frame clones and lacks some. Of hundreds of thousands of clones detected, approximately 79% appear once; the ten largest clones hold 1.7%. Sample: memory CD4+ T cells sorted from blood. Subset here: CD45RA-negative fraction. These receptors were taken from a woman in her twenties or thirties in good health.

This clone was found a few times. The CDR3 reads CASSLAEQGETYEQYF. The CDR3, as DNA: TGCGCCAGCAGCTTGGCCGAACAAGGCGAGACCTACGAGCAGTACTTC. V is TRBV5-1 and J is TRBJ2-7; D not resolved. The germline gives CDR1 SGHRS, CDR2 YFSETQ. With 0 bases removed from V and 2 bases from J, the gap between germline ends came to 15 bases. This CDR3 has 16 amino acids.

The gene calls are TRBV14 and TRBJ2-3; D is ambiguous. V lost 1 base, J lost 4 bases, and 9 bases lay in between. Germline CDR1 and CDR2: SGHDN and FVKESK. The CDR3 covers 14 residues. Here the CDR3 DNA reads TGTGCCAGCAGCCAAGTACCGGCGCCAGATACGCAGTATTTT. It is translated as CASSQVPAPDTQYF.

This chain links TRBV27 with TRBJ2-6; TRBD2 is a possible D gene (5 bases). V was pared by 0 bases and J by 4 bases, with 19 bases between. The CDR3 has 19 amino acids. The germline V gene encodes CDR1 MNHEY and CDR2 SMNVEV (reference sequence). CDR3 coding DNA: TGTGCCAGCAGTTTATCTGGGGTTGACCTCTCGGGAGGGGCCAACGTCCTGACTTTC. Its translation is CASSLSGVDLSGGANVLTF.

This chain joins TRBV9 and TRBJ1-5, with a possible D match to TRBD1 (5 bases). The CDR3 contains 15 residues. Trimming took 0 bases from V and 9 from J, leaving 16 bases between them. Germline assignment: CDR1 SGDLS and CDR2 YYNGEE. The CDR3 DNA is TGTGCCAGCAGCGTAGATGAGGCAGGGCCACGGCCCCAGCATTTT. Translated, it gives CASSVDEAGPRPQHF.

This clone was observed a handful of times. The chain employs TRBV10-1 and TRBJ2-1; D may match TRBD1 or TRBD2 (6 bases each). V lost 5 bases and J lost 10, with 18 bases in between. The V gene's germline CDR1 is WNHNN and CDR2 SYGVQD (reference sequence). The CDR3 runs to 14 residues. For the CDR3, the DNA is TGCGCCAGCAGTAGACAGGCGGACCGGGGGGAGCAGTTCTTC. Protein product: CASSRQADRGEQFF.

The genes are TRBV7-9 and TRBJ1-1; weak D call: TRBD1 (5 bases). The CDR3 has 13 residues. Germline assignment: CDR1 SEHNR and CDR2 FQNEAQ (reference sequence). Trimming removed 4 bases from V and 4 bases from J, with 10 bases in between. The CDR3 nucleotides are TGTGCCAGCAGCTCACTGGGGGGCACTGAAGCTTTCTTT. Translated: CASSSLGGTEAFF.

This chain joins TRBV5-1 and TRBJ2-1; D uncertain. CDR1 and CDR2 from the germline V gene are SGHRS and YFSETQ. V lost 0 bases and J lost 3, with 10 bases in between. This CDR3 is built from 15 residues. CDR3 coding DNA: TGCGCCAGCAGCTTGGAACGTACAGTCTACAATGAGCAGTTCTTC. It codes for CASSLERTVYNEQFF.

In this sample, this clone turned up a few times. This chain joins TRBV30 and TRBJ2-1; 7 nucleotides line up with TRBD1. This CDR3 comprises 15 residues. Germline lookup yields CDR1 GTSNPN and CDR2 SVGIG (reference sequence). V was pared by 4 bases and J by 8 bases, with 14 bases of the junction left unmatched. The CDR3 spells CAWTGKGAGRHEQFF. In nucleotides, the CDR3 is TGTGCCTGGACTGGAAAGGGGGCAGGGCGACATGAGCAGTTCTTC.

The chain uses TRBV5-1 and TRBJ1-1; D is uncertain. This CDR3 has 13 residues. CDR1 is SGHRS and CDR2 is YFSETQ in the germline V gene. The germline V and J ends were trimmed by 1 base and 3 bases, with 7 bases remaining between them. The CDR3 region has the DNA TGCGCCAGCAGCTTGTTTGCGGACACTGAAGCTTTCTTT. Its translation: CASSLFADTEAFF.

In its sample, this clone was seen a few times. The chain is built from TRBV6-1 and TRBJ1-5; D not resolved. The germline V gene encodes CDR1 MNHNS and CDR2 SASEGT. CDR3 length: 13 residues. Trimming shortened V by 3 bases and J by 8 bases, and 11 bases separated the two germline ends. The CDR3 nucleotides are TGTGCCAGCAGTGATAGCGACTGGGAGCCCCAGCATTTT. Encoded protein: CASSDSDWEPQHF.

The chain carries TRBV7-8 and TRBJ2-3; TRBD2 agrees at 11 bases. This CDR3 is 16 amino acids long. CDR1 and CDR2 (germline): SGHVS, FQNEAQ. Germline trimming cut 5 bases from V and 14 bases from J; bases unmatched to any gene: 18. The CDR3 region has the DNA TGTGCCAGCAGCCACCCGCCCGGGACTAGCGGAATACAGTGGTATTTT. This translates into CASSHPPGTSGIQWYF.

CDR3 sequence: CASSEPWDRVSNQPQHF. The CDR3 DNA is TGTGCCAGCAGTGAACCCTGGGACAGGGTGAGCAATCAGCCCCAGCATTTT. The V gene is TRBV6-1, the J gene TRBJ1-5, with 9 bases that match TRBD1. Germline CDR1 is MNHNS and CDR2 is SASEGT. The CDR3 is made up of 17 amino acids. J was trimmed by 1 base and V by 2 bases; bases with no gene match: 6.

As concerns this clone: A much more abundant neighbour one base away suggests this may be a read error. The sample has other DNA sequences that encode this CDR3 too. The J gene is TRBJ2-7, the V gene TRBV11-2; D perhaps matches TRBD2 (5 bases). The length of the CDR3 is 14 residues. CDR1 and CDR2 (germline): SGHAT, FQNNGV. With 5 bases removed from V and 0 bases from J, the gap between germline ends came to 11 bases. CDR3 in amino acids: CASSQQRDSYEQYF. The CDR3 coding sequence is TGTGCCAGCAGCCAACAGAGGGACTCCTACGAGCAGTACTTC. Full variable domain (missing parts from reference TRBV11-2 and TRBJ2-7): EAGVAQSPRYKIIEKRQSVAFWCNPISGHATLYWYQQILGQGPKLLIQFQNNGVVDDSQLPKDRFSAERLKGVDSTLKIQPAKLEDSAVYLCASSQQRDSYEQYFGPGTRLTVT.

The chain has TRBV5-4 and TRBJ2-3, with 9 nucleotides matching TRBD2. The CDR3 consists of 16 residues. Germline V gives CDR1 SGHNT, CDR2 YYREEE (reference sequence). The junction had 4 bases not matched to a gene; V was cut back by 0 bases and J by 2 bases. The CDR3 here is CASSLVAGVPTDTQYF. In DNA form, the CDR3 reads TGTGCCAGCAGCTTGGTAGCGGGAGTGCCCACAGATACGCAGTATTTT.

This clone was found a few times. V and J are TRBV2 and TRBJ1-5; D is uncertain. Germline CDR1 reads SNHLY; CDR2 reads FYNNEI. CDR3 size: 15 residues. Trimming removed 4 bases from V and 6 bases from J, with 16 bases in between. CDR3 DNA sequence: TGTGCCAGCAGTGGGAGCCGGGTCCTAGTTCAGCCCCAGCATTTT. This gives the protein CASSGSRVLVQPQHF.

In its sample, this clone was seen many times. The chain links TRBV6-5 to TRBJ2-1, with TRBD1 matching 9 bases. CDR3 length: 14 amino acids. Germline-derived CDR1 and CDR2 are MNHEY and SVGAGI. Trimming at V came to 7 bases and at J to 6 bases, leaving 7 bases not matched to a gene. CDR3 DNA sequence: TGTGCCAGCACTTCCGTGGACAGGGGCAATGAGCAGTTCTTC. This sequence encodes CASTSVDRGNEQFF.

The chain is built from TRBV14 and TRBJ1-5; the match to TRBD1 covers 9 bases. This CDR3 region has 16 residues. Per germline, CDR1 SGHDN and CDR2 FVKESK. J was trimmed by 4 bases and V by 5 bases; bases with no gene match: 9. CDR3 residues: CASSTGTGLRNQPQHF. CDR3 sequence (DNA): TGTGCCAGCAGCACGGGGACAGGGCTGCGGAATCAGCCCCAGCATTTT.

Note on this clone: Other DNA variants within this sample encode the same CDR3. This chain links TRBV6-5 with TRBJ2-1; D gene uncertain. With 2 bases removed from V and 0 bases from J, the gap between germline ends came to 8 bases. This CDR3 region has 15 residues. The V gene's germline CDR1 is MNHEY and CDR2 SVGAGI. Here the CDR3 reads CASSYGQSSYNEQFF. The CDR3, as DNA: TGTGCCAGCAGTTACGGGCAGAGCTCCTACAATGAGCAGTTCTTC.

Remarks on this clone: Possible read error: a much larger clone is one base away. The DNA of the CDR3 is TGTGCCAGCAGCTTATCAGATACGCAGTATTTT. This gives the protein CASSLSDTQYF. The chain couples TRBV11-3 to TRBJ2-3; D not certain. The V end was cut by 2 bases, the J end by 4 bases, with 1 base between. This CDR3 is built from 11 residues. Germline V gene lookup returns CDR1 SGHNT and CDR2 YENEEA. The complete variable domain, with remaining parts taken from reference TRBV11-3 and TRBJ2-3, reads EAGVVQSPRYKIIEKKQPVAFWCNPISGHNTLYWYLQNLGQGPELLIRYENEEAVDDSQLPKDRFSAERLKGVDSTLKIQPAELGDSAVYLCASSLSDTQYFGPGTRLTVL.

This clone has only a few counts. V gene TRBV5-1 combines with J gene TRBJ2-1; tentative D call: TRBD2 (6 bases). V dropped 4 bases and J dropped 5 bases, with 16 bases sitting between them. Germline-derived CDR1 and CDR2 are SGHRS and YFSETQ. The CDR3 length is 15 residues. CDR3: CASSPYGTPDNEQFF. CDR3 coding DNA: TGCGCCAGCAGCCCCTACGGGACTCCAGACAATGAGCAGTTCTTC. Supplemented by reference TRBV5-1 and TRBJ2-1, the full variable domain reads KAGVTQTPRYLIKTRGQQVTLSCSPISGHRSVSWYQQTPGQGLQFLFEYFSETQRNKGNFPGRFSGRQFSNSRSEMNVSTLELGDSALYLCASSPYGTPDNEQFFGPGTRLTVL.

This clone appeared many times. This chain connects TRBV28 to TRBJ2-7; possible D gene TRBD1, 6 bases. This CDR3 has 14 residues. The germline V gene encodes CDR1 MDHEN and CDR2 SYDVKM. With 8 bases removed from V and 5 bases from J, the gap between germline ends came to 19 bases. Here the CDR3 reads CASLKGERTNEQYF. In DNA, the CDR3 is TGTGCCAGCCTCAAGGGGGAGAGGACCAACGAGCAGTACTTC.

J is TRBJ2-7 and V is TRBV7-9, with D tentatively TRBD2 (5 bases). This CDR3 has 14 residues. Germline V gives CDR1 SEHNR, CDR2 FQNEAQ (reference sequence). Trimming left V 5 bases short and J 1 base short, with 12 bases between. CDR3 nucleotide sequence: TGTGCCAGCAGCGAGGCCCGGGGATCCTACGAGCAGTACTTC. This encodes CASSEARGSYEQYF.

This clone has a handful of counts. This chain joins TRBV7-2 and TRBJ2-1, with 9 bases fitting TRBD2. The germline CDR1 and CDR2 sequences are SGHTA and FQGNSA. The CDR3 has 16 amino acids. Germline trimming cut 5 bases from V and 12 bases from J; bases unmatched to any gene: 17. CDR3 sequence reads: CASSPFRVAGVGVQFF. CDR3 DNA sequence: TGTGCCAGCAGCCCATTTCGCGTAGCGGGAGTCGGGGTGCAGTTCTTC.

This chain joins TRBV27 and TRBJ2-5; 8 bases are a match to TRBD1. Germline CDR1 and CDR2: MNHEY and SMNVEV (reference sequence). The length of the CDR3 is 13 residues. Trimming took 11 bases from V and 1 from J; bases not matched to a gene: 6. DNA of the CDR3: TGTGCCTCTTGGGACAGGAGCCAAGAGACCCAGTACTTC. Translated, it gives CASWDRSQETQYF.

V and J are TRBV7-8 and TRBJ2-1; 14 bases are shared with TRBD2. The CDR3 spans 16 residues. With V trimmed by 4 bases and J by 6 bases, 5 bases remained unmatched. CDR1 and CDR2 from the germline V gene are SGHVS and FQNEAQ. Here the CDR3 DNA reads TGTGCCAGCAGCTCCCGACTAGCGGGAGGGTTCAATGAGCAGTTCTTC. Its translation is CASSSRLAGGFNEQFF.

This rearrangement joins TRBV18 to TRBJ2-1; TRBD1 aligns across 7 bases. The germline V gene encodes CDR1 KGHSH and CDR2 LQKENI. Trimming at V came to 6 bases and at J to 5 bases, leaving 7 bases not matched to a gene. The CDR3 is made up of 14 amino acids. This CDR3 is CASSRDRKNNEQFF. The CDR3 DNA is TGTGCCAGCTCCCGGGACAGAAAAAACAATGAGCAGTTCTTC.

This clone was seen repeatedly, ten times or more. The chain uses TRBV11-2 and TRBJ2-1; 7 bases match TRBD2. After removal of 5 bases from V and 9 bases from J, the junction contained 16 bases not matched to a gene. Germline V gene lookup returns CDR1 SGHAT and CDR2 FQNNGV. This CDR3 contains 16 residues. CDR3 in DNA: TGTGCCAGCAGCCCCTTTCTCCCGGGATGGGGGGGTGAGCAGTTCTTC. It encodes CASSPFLPGWGGEQFF.